This T cell receptor (beta chain) was identified in a study of coeliac disease. Produced via immunoSEQ multiplex PCR; TCRdb's table is partial and in-frame only. The repertoire holds more than 4,500 clones, with roughly three quarters as singletons. V was trimmed by 2 bases and J by 7 bases, leaving 12 bases between them. Per the germline V gene, CDR1 is LNHDA and CDR2 is SQIVND (reference sequence). The CDR3 contains 14 residues. Sequencing was performed on lymphocytes from the gut lamina propria. The chain combines TRBV19 with TRBJ2-1, with TRBD1 as a possible D gene (6 bases). This receptor was taken from a woman in her thirties or forties. CDR3 DNA: TGTGCCAGTAGTATATCCCCACAGGGTAATGAGCAGTTCTTC. Translated: CASSISPQGNEQFF.